The 10 T cell receptor beta chains listed next were all sequenced from one sample in a study of cytomegalovirus exposure and HLA in healthy donors. Primers for the PCR totalled 60 Vbeta and 13 Jbeta. The data were produced by immunoSEQ multiplex PCR, yet TCRdb's version contains in-frame clones alone and is incomplete. The sample lists some 160,000 clones; around four fifths were seen once. Sequencing was performed on PBMCs. The receptor source for this set is a male donor in good health and CMV-seronegative.

This clone was detected only a few times. Germline and junction disagree at one end, which may indicate a read error. J is TRBJ2-7 and V is TRBV14, with TRBD2 as a possible D gene (6 bases). The germline CDR1 and CDR2 sequences are SGHDN and FVKESK. This CDR3 has 13 residues. As DNA, the CDR3 is TGTGCCAGCAGCCAAGCTCCCTCGGGGAGGCCCGCCTTC. Protein: CASSQAPSGRPAF.

The J gene is TRBJ2-5, the V gene TRBV25-1; the D gene is possibly TRBD1 (5 bases). V lost 1 base and J lost 3, with 9 bases in between. The CDR3 has 14 residues. Germline V CDR1 and CDR2: MGHDK, SYGVNS. The CDR3 sequence is CASSEWGREETQYF. The CDR3 nucleotides read TGTGCCAGCAGTGAATGGGGCAGGGAAGAGACCCAGTACTTC.

This chain connects TRBV7-6 to TRBJ2-3, with TRBD2 matching over 10 bases. The CDR3 runs 16 residues. Germline CDR1 reads SGHVS; CDR2 reads FNYEAQ. V gave up 0 bases and J gave up 5 bases; unmatched junction bases: 5. CDR3 amino acids: CASSLALAGALDTQYF. For the CDR3, the DNA is TGTGCCAGCAGCTTAGCGCTAGCGGGAGCGCTAGATACGCAGTATTTT.

The J gene is TRBJ1-1, the V gene TRBV7-9; D is uncertain. CDR3 size: 13 residues. Germline V gene data show CDR1 as SEHNR and CDR2 as FQNEAQ (reference sequence). The V gene lost 5 bases and the J gene lost 4 bases, with 11 bases spanning the gap. This CDR3 reads CASSPPGATEAFF. CDR3 in DNA: TGTGCCAGCAGCCCCCCAGGCGCCACTGAAGCTTTCTTT.

This chain joins TRBV5-4 and TRBJ2-7; 9 bases match TRBD2. Trimming removed 2 bases from V and 2 bases from J; junction bases left unmatched: 5. CDR1 SGHNT and CDR2 YYREEE come from the germline V gene (reference sequence). This CDR3 spans 15 amino acids. CDR3 amino acids: CASSLAGGPTYEQYF. CDR3 nucleotide sequence: TGTGCCAGCAGCTTAGCGGGGGGACCAACCTACGAGCAGTACTTC. The entire variable domain, with the rest obtained from reference TRBV5-4 and TRBJ2-7, is as follows: ETGVTQSPTHLIKTRGQQVTLRCSSQSGHNTVSWYQQALGQGPQFIFQYYREEENGRGNFPPRFSGLQFPNYSSELNVNALELDDSALYLCASSLAGGPTYEQYFGPGTRLTVT.

This clone is medium-sized within its sample. The V call is TRBV6-4, the J call TRBJ2-2; tentative D call: TRBD2 (6 bases). Germline values: CDR1 MRHNA, CDR2 SNTAGT. This CDR3 spans 14 amino acids. V gave up 0 bases and J gave up 4 bases, with 6 bases separating them. The CDR3 sequence: CASSDSTSTGELFF. Here the CDR3 DNA reads TGTGCCAGCAGTGACTCGACTAGCACCGGGGAGCTGTTTTTT.

This chain connects TRBV5-1 to TRBJ2-3; 9 bases map to TRBD2. Germline assignment: CDR1 SGHRS and CDR2 YFSETQ. The CDR3 has 15 residues. J gave up 0 bases and V 2 bases, and 1 base lay outside the gene matches. DNA of the CDR3: TGCGCCAGCAGCTTTAGCGGGGGAAGCACAGATACGCAGTATTTT. Protein sequence: CASSFSGGSTDTQYF. Full variable domain (outside the CDR3, taken from reference TRBV5-1 and TRBJ2-3): KAGVTQTPRYLIKTRGQQVTLSCSPISGHRSVSWYQQTPGQGLQFLFEYFSETQRNKGNFPGRFSGRQFSNSRSEMNVSTLELGDSALYLCASSFSGGSTDTQYFGPGTRLTVL.

This clone was recorded only once. The rearrangement uses TRBV27 and TRBJ2-1, with D possibly matching TRBD2 (5 bases). The CDR3 is 13 amino acids. The V end was cut by 6 bases, the J end by 7 bases, with 13 bases between. Germline V lookup: CDR1 MNHEY, CDR2 SMNVEV (reference sequence). The CDR3 DNA is TGTGCCAGCAGGGCGGGCCAACCTAATGAGCAGTTCTTC. It yields the protein CASRAGQPNEQFF.

The sample holds a few counts of this clone. The chain recombines TRBV10-3 with TRBJ2-3; weak D call: TRBD2 (6 bases). The CDR3 covers 18 residues. Per germline, CDR1 ENHRY and CDR2 SYGVKD. Trimming took off 2 bases at V and 3 bases at J, with 21 bases between the two ends. CDR3 nucleotides: TGTGCCATCAGTGAGCCACTACTCGGGGCGGGAACTACAGATACGCAGTATTTT. Its translation: CAISEPLLGAGTTDTQYF.

As for this clone: The sample has other DNA sequences that encode this CDR3 too. The chain couples TRBV6-5 to TRBJ1-2; 10 positions agree with TRBD1. The germline gives CDR1 MNHEY, CDR2 SVGAGI. V dropped 6 bases and J dropped 3; count of bases not matched to a gene: 1. This CDR3 region has 13 residues. CDR3 coding DNA: TGTGCCAGCAGGGACAGGGGGGACTATGGCTACACCTTC. Residues: CASRDRGDYGYTF.